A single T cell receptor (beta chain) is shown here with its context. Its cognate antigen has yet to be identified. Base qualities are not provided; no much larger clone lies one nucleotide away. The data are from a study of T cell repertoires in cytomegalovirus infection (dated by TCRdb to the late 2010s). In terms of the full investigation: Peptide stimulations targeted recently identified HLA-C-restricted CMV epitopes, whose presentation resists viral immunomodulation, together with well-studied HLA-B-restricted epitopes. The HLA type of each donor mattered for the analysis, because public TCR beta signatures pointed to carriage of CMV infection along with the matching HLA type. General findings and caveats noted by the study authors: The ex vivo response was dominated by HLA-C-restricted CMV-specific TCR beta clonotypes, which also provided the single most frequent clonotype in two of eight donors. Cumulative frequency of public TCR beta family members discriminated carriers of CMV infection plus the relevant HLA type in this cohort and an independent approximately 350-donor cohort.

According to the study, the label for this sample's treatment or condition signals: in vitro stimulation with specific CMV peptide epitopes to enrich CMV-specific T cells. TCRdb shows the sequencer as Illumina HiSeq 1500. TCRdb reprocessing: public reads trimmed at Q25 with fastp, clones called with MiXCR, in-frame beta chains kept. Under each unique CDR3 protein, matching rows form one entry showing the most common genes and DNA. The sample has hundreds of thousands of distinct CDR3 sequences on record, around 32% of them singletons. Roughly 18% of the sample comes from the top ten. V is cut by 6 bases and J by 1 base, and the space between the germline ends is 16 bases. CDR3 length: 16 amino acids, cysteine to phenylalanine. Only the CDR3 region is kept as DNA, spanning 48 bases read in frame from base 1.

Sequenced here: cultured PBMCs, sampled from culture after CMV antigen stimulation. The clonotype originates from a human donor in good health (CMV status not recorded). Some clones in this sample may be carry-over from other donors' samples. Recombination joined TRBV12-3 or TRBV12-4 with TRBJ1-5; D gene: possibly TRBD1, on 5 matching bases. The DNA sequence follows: TGTGCCAGCAGGTCTCACCAGGGCGGGAGCAATCAGCCCCAGCATTTT. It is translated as CASRSHQGGSNQPQHF.